This T cell receptor (beta chain) was sequenced for a study of blood T cell repertoires in COVID-19. The repertoire was sequenced with immunoSEQ multiplex PCR; TCRdb's copy has only in-frame clones and lacks some. The sample records approximately 530,000 clones, about 89% being singletons. Germline V CDR1 and CDR2: LGHNA, YNFKEQ. This CDR3 is built from 15 residues. Trimming removed 5 bases from V and 2 bases from J, with 16 bases in between. Seattle patient enrollment occurred during active infection, with longitudinal follow-up thereafter. This TCR derives from a woman aged 45-65 years with COVID-19, enrolled during active disease. Sample: peripheral blood. The chain joins TRBV4-2 to TRBJ2-7; perhaps TRBD1 as D (6 bases). The CDR3 nucleotides are TGTGCCAGCAGCTCTTCAACAGGGAACGCCTACGAGCAGTACTTC. Translated, it gives CASSSSTGNAYEQYF.